The following is a TCR beta chain sequence with its context. V lost 5 bases and J lost 8, with 11 bases in between. Germline assignment: CDR1 SGHRS and CDR2 YFSETQ. The CDR3 length is 12 residues. In TCRdb, the RT-PCR reads were re-called with MiXCR into one record per CDR3 protein. Among about 23,000 distinct CDR3 sequences listed, around four fifths were seen once. The data were obtained in a study of yellow fever vaccine responses in identical twins. The sequencing used T cells from blood (PBMCs), unsorted or a sorted subset (not recorded which), collected before or after yellow fever vaccination (not recorded which). The chain links TRBV5-1 to TRBJ2-1, with D perhaps matching TRBD1 or TRBD2 (5 bases each). The clonotype originates from a woman between 18 and 29 years old who received the yellow fever vaccine. The CDR3 sequence: CASSLRGHEQFF. Here the CDR3 DNA reads TGCGCCAGCAGTCTACGGGGACATGAGCAGTTCTTC.